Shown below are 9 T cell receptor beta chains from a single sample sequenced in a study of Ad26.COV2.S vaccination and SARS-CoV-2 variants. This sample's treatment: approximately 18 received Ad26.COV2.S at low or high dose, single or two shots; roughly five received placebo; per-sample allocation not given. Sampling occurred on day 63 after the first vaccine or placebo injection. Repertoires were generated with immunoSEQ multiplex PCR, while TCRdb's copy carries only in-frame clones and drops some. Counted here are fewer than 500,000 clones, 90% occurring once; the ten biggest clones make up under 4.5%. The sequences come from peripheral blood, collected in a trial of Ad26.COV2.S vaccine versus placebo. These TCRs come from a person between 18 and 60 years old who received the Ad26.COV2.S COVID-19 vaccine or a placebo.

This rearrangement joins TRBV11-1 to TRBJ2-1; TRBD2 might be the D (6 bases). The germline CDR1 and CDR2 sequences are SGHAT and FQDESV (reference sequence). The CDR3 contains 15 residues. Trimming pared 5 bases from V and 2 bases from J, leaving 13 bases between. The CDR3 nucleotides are TGTGCCAGCAGCGTAGTCGGGGAGGCCTACAATGAGCAGTTCTTC. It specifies CASSVVGEAYNEQFF.

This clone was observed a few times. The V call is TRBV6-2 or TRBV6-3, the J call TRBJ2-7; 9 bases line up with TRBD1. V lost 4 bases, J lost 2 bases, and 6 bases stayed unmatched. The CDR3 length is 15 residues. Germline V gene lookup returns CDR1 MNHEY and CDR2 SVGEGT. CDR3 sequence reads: CASSFRQGVPYEQYF. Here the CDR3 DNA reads TGTGCCAGCAGTTTCAGACAGGGGGTACCCTACGAGCAGTACTTC.

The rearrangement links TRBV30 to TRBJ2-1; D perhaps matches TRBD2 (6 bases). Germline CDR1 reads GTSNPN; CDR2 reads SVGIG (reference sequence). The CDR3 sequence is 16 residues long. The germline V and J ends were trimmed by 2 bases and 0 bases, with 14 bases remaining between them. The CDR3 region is CAWSHSLASSYNEQFF. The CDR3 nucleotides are TGTGCCTGGAGTCACTCCCTAGCGAGCTCCTACAATGAGCAGTTCTTC.

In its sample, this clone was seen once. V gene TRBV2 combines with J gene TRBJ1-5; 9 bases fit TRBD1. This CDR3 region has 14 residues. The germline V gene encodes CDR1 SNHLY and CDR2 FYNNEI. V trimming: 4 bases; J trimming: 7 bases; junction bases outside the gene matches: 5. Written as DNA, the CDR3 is TGTGCCAGCAGTGGAGGGGACAGGGAACAGCCCCAGCATTTT. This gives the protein CASSGGDREQPQHF.

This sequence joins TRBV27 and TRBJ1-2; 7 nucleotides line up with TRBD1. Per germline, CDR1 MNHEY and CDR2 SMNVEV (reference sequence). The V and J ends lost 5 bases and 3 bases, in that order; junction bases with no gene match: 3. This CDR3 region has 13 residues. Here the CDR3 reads CASSRDSYYGYTF. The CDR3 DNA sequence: TGTGCCAGCAGTAGGGACAGCTACTATGGCTACACCTTC.

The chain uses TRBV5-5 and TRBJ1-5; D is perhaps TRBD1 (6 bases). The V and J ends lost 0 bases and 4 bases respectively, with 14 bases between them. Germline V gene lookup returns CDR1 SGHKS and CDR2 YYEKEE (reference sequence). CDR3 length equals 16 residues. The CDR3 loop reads CASSLEGTLRNQPQHF. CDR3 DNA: TGTGCCAGCAGCTTGGAGGGGACACTTAGAAATCAGCCCCAGCATTTT.

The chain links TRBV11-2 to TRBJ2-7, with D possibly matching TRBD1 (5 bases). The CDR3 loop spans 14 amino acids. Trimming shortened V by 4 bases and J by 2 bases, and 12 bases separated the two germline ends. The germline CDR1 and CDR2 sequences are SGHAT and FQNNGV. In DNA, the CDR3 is TGTGCCAGCAGCTCGATTCAGGGAACCTACGAGCAGTACTTC. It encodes CASSSIQGTYEQYF. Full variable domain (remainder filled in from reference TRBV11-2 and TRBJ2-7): EAGVAQSPRYKIIEKRQSVAFWCNPISGHATLYWYQQILGQGPKLLIQFQNNGVVDDSQLPKDRFSAERLKGVDSTLKIQPAKLEDSAVYLCASSSIQGTYEQYFGPGTRLTVT.

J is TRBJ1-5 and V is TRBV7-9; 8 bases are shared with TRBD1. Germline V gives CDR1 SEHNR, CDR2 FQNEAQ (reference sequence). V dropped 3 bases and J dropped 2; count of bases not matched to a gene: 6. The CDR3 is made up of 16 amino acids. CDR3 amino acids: CASSFFDRGRNQPQHF. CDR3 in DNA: TGTGCCAGCAGCTTCTTTGACAGGGGTCGCAATCAGCCCCAGCATTTT.

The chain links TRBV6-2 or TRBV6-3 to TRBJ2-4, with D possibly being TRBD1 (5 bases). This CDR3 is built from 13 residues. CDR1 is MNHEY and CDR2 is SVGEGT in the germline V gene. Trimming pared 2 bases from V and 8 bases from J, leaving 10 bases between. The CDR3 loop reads CASSYQGSYIQYF. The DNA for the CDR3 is TGTGCCAGCAGTTACCAGGGCAGTTACATTCAGTACTTC.